These 9 T cell receptor beta chains originate from one sample sequenced in a study of blood T cell repertoires in COVID-19. The method was immunoSEQ multiplex PCR; TCRdb's version includes in-frame clones alone and lacks a portion of them. The data show approximately 70,000 clones, roughly four fifths seen once. Sequenced sample: peripheral blood. The receptors derive from an elderly woman with acute or convalescent COVID-19.

This clone was picked up a small number of times. The chain combines TRBV10-3 with TRBJ1-6; 8 bases are shared with TRBD1. V was clipped by 10 bases and J by 6 bases; unmatched bases: 14. CDR3 size: 16 residues. Germline-derived CDR1 and CDR2 are ENHRY and SYGVKD. The CDR3 DNA is TGTGCCACCCGCTCCGGACAGGGTGGGGGTAATTCACCCCTCCACTTT. Protein: CATRSGQGGGNSPLHF.

This clone was seen once. V gene TRBV10-3 combines with J gene TRBJ2-2; D may be TRBD2 (5 bases). The CDR3 is 14 amino acids. Germline CDR1 and CDR2: ENHRY and SYGVKD. With 11 bases removed from V and 3 bases from J, the gap between germline ends came to 16 bases. In nucleotides, the CDR3 is TGTGCCTCACTCGAGGGCCAGGACACCGGGGAGCTGTTTTTT. Translated: CASLEGQDTGELFF.

J is TRBJ1-3 and V is TRBV15; D unclear. Trimming pared 0 bases from V and 4 bases from J, leaving 10 bases between. The CDR3 is 15 amino acids. CDR1 is LNHNV, CDR2 YYDKDF, per germline (reference sequence). This CDR3 is CATSRDTATGNTIYF. In DNA form, the CDR3 reads TGTGCCACCAGCAGAGATACTGCGACAGGAAACACCATATATTTT.

CDR3 loop: CASSEEQGGQPQHF. Written as DNA, the CDR3 is TGTGCCAGCAGTGAAGAACAGGGGGGTCAGCCCCAGCATTTT. The rearrangement joins TRBV6-1 to TRBJ1-5; 8 bases line up with TRBD1. The CDR3 contains 14 residues. CDR1 and CDR2 (germline): MNHNS, SASEGT. Trimming cost V 1 base and J 6 bases; bases outside gene matches: 2.

V is TRBV19 and J is TRBJ1-2, with a possible D match to TRBD1 (5 bases). The CDR3 extends over 14 amino acids. The germline V gene has CDR1 LNHDA and CDR2 SQIVND (reference sequence). The germline V and J ends were trimmed by 5 bases and 4 bases, with 14 bases remaining between them. The DNA for the CDR3 is TGTGCCAGTAGTGTCGACAGAGACCCCTATGGCTACACCTTC. Its protein is CASSVDRDPYGYTF.

V usage is TRBV5-4 and J usage is TRBJ2-5; maybe TRBD2 (6 bases). V was pared by 4 bases and J by 5 bases, with 18 bases between. This CDR3 has 15 residues. Germline V lookup: CDR1 SGHNT, CDR2 YYREEE (reference sequence). CDR3 nucleotides: TGTGCCAGCAGCGGCGGGACCCTTAAACGGGAGACCCAGTACTTC. As protein: CASSGGTLKRETQYF.

On this clone: In the same sample, other DNA sequences code for this CDR3. The chain links TRBV7-8 to TRBJ2-5, with TRBD2 identical over 7 bases. Germline CDR1 and CDR2: SGHVS and FQNEAQ. The V segment lost 6 bases and the J segment 4 bases; nucleotides outside the gene matches: 8. This CDR3 region has 14 residues. CDR3 sequence (DNA): TGTGCCAGCAGTTTGGGAGGGAGGACAGAGACCCAGTACTTC. It codes for CASSLGGRTETQYF.

This clone turned up a few times. V and J are TRBV18 and TRBJ2-7; 10 bases map to TRBD1. Germline CDR1 KGHSH, CDR2 LQKENI. CDR3 length equals 15 residues. The V gene end was trimmed by 4 bases and the J gene end by 4 bases; junction bases not matched to a gene: 7. CDR3 loop: CASSHPGQGSYEQYF. CDR3 nucleotide sequence: TGTGCCAGCTCACACCCGGGACAGGGGTCATACGAGCAGTACTTC. The full variable domain, completed using reference TRBV18 and TRBJ2-7, is NAGVMQNPRHLVRRRGQEARLRCSPMKGHSHVYWYRQLPEEGLKFMVYLQKENIIDESGMPKERFSAEFPKEGPSILRIQQVVRGDSAAYFCASSHPGQGSYEQYFGPGTRLTVT.

This clone has just one count. J is TRBJ1-5 and V is TRBV6-5; 8 bases are shared with TRBD1. V lost 9 bases, J lost 8 bases, and 12 bases stayed unmatched. The germline CDR1 and CDR2 sequences are MNHEY and SVGAGI. CDR3 size: 14 residues. Written as DNA, the CDR3 is TGTGCCAGTGGGACAGGCCCGGCAAGCAAGCCCCAGCATTTT. This codes for CASGTGPASKPQHF.